Shown below are 14 T cell receptor beta chains from a single sample sequenced in a study of blood T cell repertoires in COVID-19. Some clones are missing from TCRdb's copy, which holds only in-frame ones; the method was immunoSEQ multiplex PCR. The sample shows 140,000 or so clones, 85% of them seen only once. The source material was PBMCs or T cells enriched from blood (not recorded which). The receptors derive from a woman aged 40 to 50 who had recovered from COVID-19.

This chain connects TRBV18 to TRBJ2-2; the match to TRBD2 covers 10 bases. After removal of 2 bases from V and 0 bases from J, the junction contained 3 bases not matched to a gene. In germline, CDR1 is KGHSH, CDR2 LQKENI. The CDR3 length is 17 residues. The CDR3 nucleotides read TGTGCCAGCTCACCATTTAGCGGGAGGACGAACACCGGGGAGCTGTTTTTT. The encoded protein is CASSPFSGRTNTGELFF.

This rearrangement joins TRBV10-2 to TRBJ2-5; D might be TRBD2 (6 bases). Between the trimmed V and J ends, which lost 1 base and 1 base, there was a span of 16 bases. Per germline, CDR1 WSHSY and CDR2 SAAADI. This CDR3 region has 17 residues. The CDR3 DNA follows: TGCGCCAGCAGTGAGTGGGGGGTCAGTACGGGCCAAGAGACCCAGTACTTC. This codes for CASSEWGVSTGQETQYF.

The chain links TRBV27 to TRBJ2-1; TRBD1 matches at 7 bases. CDR1 is MNHEY, CDR2 SMNVEV, per germline (reference sequence). The CDR3 sequence is 18 residues long. After removal of 0 bases from V and 0 bases from J, the junction contained 8 bases not matched to a gene. CDR3 sequence reads: CASSLSGVRQGSYNEQFF. CDR3 DNA: TGTGCCAGCAGTTTATCGGGGGTTCGACAGGGCTCCTACAATGAGCAGTTCTTC.

The chain couples TRBV19 to TRBJ1-2; D gene unclear. The V gene lost 3 bases and the J gene lost 6 bases, with 11 bases spanning the gap. The CDR3 has 13 residues. Germline values: CDR1 LNHDA, CDR2 SQIVND (reference sequence). CDR3 bases: TGTGCCAGTAGTATGGGCCAACACGATGGCTACACCTTC. This encodes CASSMGQHDGYTF.

This chain joins TRBV29-1 and TRBJ2-1; unclear D gene. V lost 1 base, J lost 4 bases, and 5 bases lay in between. Germline lookup yields CDR1 SQVTM and CDR2 ANQGSEA. This CDR3 is built from 12 residues. Written as DNA, the CDR3 is TGCAGCGTTGAAGGCAGGTACAATGAGCAGTTCTTC. As protein: CSVEGRYNEQFF.

V usage is TRBV7-8 and J usage is TRBJ1-1; perhaps TRBD1 as D (5 bases). Germline CDR1 is SGHVS and CDR2 is FQNEAQ. Trimming pared 5 bases from V and 1 base from J, leaving 17 bases between. This CDR3 is 16 amino acids long. CDR3 residues: CASSRVGGHQNTEAFF. CDR3 nucleotide sequence: TGTGCCAGCAGCCGAGTGGGAGGACACCAGAACACTGAAGCTTTCTTT.

The chain links TRBV7-3 to TRBJ2-3; the match to TRBD2 covers 7 bases. V gave up 5 bases and J gave up 1 base; unmatched junction bases: 9. The CDR3 is made up of 16 amino acids. Per germline, CDR1 SGHTA and CDR2 FQGTGA. This chain's CDR3 is CASSAGMAGGTDTQYF. In DNA form, the CDR3 reads TGTGCCAGCAGCGCCGGAATGGCGGGGGGCACAGATACGCAGTATTTT. The whole variable domain, remainder taken from reference TRBV7-3 and TRBJ2-3, is GAGVSQTPSNKVTEKGKYVELRCDPISGHTALYWYRQSLGQGPEFLIYFQGTGAADDSGLPNDRFFAVRPEGSVSTLKIQRTERGDSAVYLCASSAGMAGGTDTQYFGPGTRLTVL.

This chain links TRBV18 with TRBJ2-3; TRBD2 matches at 10 bases. This CDR3 spans 17 amino acids. The V segment lost 2 bases and the J segment 0 bases; nucleotides outside the gene matches: 5. Germline loops: CDR1 KGHSH, CDR2 LQKENI. CDR3 nucleotide sequence: TGTGCCAGCTCACCAACTATAGCGGGGGGAAGCACAGATACGCAGTATTTT. Protein: CASSPTIAGGSTDTQYF. The entire variable domain, with the rest obtained from reference TRBV18 and TRBJ2-3, is as follows: NAGVMQNPRHLVRRRGQEARLRCSPMKGHSHVYWYRQLPEEGLKFMVYLQKENIIDESGMPKERFSAEFPKEGPSILRIQQVVRGDSAAYFCASSPTIAGGSTDTQYFGPGTRLTVL.

The V and J genes are TRBV3-1 (or the pseudogene TRBV3-2) and TRBJ1-2, with 8 bases fitting TRBD1. J lost 4 bases, V lost 3 bases, and 4 bases had no gene match. Germline loops: CDR1 LGHDT, CDR2 YNNKEL (reference sequence). The CDR3 has 14 residues. This chain's CDR3 is CASSHQGASYGYTF. The CDR3 DNA reads TGTGCCAGCAGCCATCAGGGGGCAAGCTATGGCTACACCTTC.

The CDR3 reads CASSHGTGEAQETQYF. The CDR3 DNA reads as TGTGCCAGCAGCCACGGGACAGGGGAGGCGCAAGAGACCCAGTACTTC. This chain links TRBV3-1 (or the pseudogene TRBV3-2) with TRBJ2-5; TRBD1 aligns across 10 bases. CDR3 length: 16 amino acids. V was clipped by 3 bases and J by 2 bases; unmatched bases: 6. Germline values: CDR1 LGHDT, CDR2 YNNKEL (reference sequence).

V and J are TRBV5-4 and TRBJ1-4; the D is unclear. Between the trimmed V and J ends, which lost 4 bases and 4 bases, there was a span of 17 bases. The CDR3 consists of 16 residues. Germline V gene data show CDR1 as SGHNT and CDR2 as YYREEE (reference sequence). In DNA, the CDR3 is TGTGCCAGCAGCATAGGGAGATCGGGAGTTAATGAAAAACTGTTTTTT. Its translation is CASSIGRSGVNEKLFF. Supplemented by reference TRBV5-4 and TRBJ1-4, the full variable domain reads ETGVTQSPTHLIKTRGQQVTLRCSSQSGHNTVSWYQQALGQGPQFIFQYYREEENGRGNFPPRFSGLQFPNYSSELNVNALELDDSALYLCASSIGRSGVNEKLFFGSGTQLSVL.

This chain joins TRBV28 and TRBJ2-5, with TRBD2 identical over 7 bases. With V trimmed by 6 bases and J by 5 bases, 12 bases remained unmatched. Per the germline V gene, CDR1 is MDHEN and CDR2 is SYDVKM. The CDR3 has 15 residues. The CDR3 spells CASSRWRESGETQYF. The CDR3 bases are TGTGCCAGCAGCCGTTGGCGGGAGTCGGGGGAGACCCAGTACTTC.

In this sample, this clone turned up once. This chain connects TRBV19 to TRBJ2-7; a possible D gene is TRBD1 (5 bases). This CDR3 is built from 15 residues. V was clipped by 7 bases and J by 3 bases, with 19 bases between them. Germline-derived CDR1 and CDR2 are LNHDA and SQIVND (reference sequence). The CDR3 region is CASTPGSKGFYEQYF. The CDR3 region has the DNA TGTGCCAGTACCCCCGGGTCAAAGGGGTTCTACGAGCAGTACTTC.

The CDR3 DNA sequence: TGTGCCAGTACCGGGAGGGTAGACACTGAAGCTTTCTTT. It specifies CASTGRVDTEAFF. The V call is TRBV19, the J call TRBJ1-1; the D is unclear. V was trimmed by 7 bases and J by 3 bases, leaving 12 bases between them. This CDR3 comprises 13 residues. Germline loops: CDR1 LNHDA, CDR2 SQIVND (reference sequence).